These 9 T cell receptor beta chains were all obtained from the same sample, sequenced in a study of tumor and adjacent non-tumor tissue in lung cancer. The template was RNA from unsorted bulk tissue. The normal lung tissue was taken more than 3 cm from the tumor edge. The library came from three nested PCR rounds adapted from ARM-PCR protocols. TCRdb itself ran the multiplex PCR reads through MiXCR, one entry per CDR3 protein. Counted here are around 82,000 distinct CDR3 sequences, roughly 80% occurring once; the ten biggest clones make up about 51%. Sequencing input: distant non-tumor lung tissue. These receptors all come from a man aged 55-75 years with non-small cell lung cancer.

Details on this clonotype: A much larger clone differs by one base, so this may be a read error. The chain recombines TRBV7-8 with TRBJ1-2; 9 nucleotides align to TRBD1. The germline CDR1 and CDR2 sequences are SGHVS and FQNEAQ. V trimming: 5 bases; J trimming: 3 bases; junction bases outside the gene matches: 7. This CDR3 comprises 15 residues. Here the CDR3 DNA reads TGTGCCAGCAGCAGGGACAGGGAGCTTCACTATGGCTACACCTTC. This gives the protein CASSRDRELHYGYTF.

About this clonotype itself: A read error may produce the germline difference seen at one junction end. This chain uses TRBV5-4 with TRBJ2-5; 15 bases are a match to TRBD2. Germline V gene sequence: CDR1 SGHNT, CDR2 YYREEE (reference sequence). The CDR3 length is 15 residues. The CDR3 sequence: CANSLGLAGGEIHYF. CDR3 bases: TGTGCCAACAGCTTGGGACTAGCGGGGGGAGAGATCCACTACTTC.

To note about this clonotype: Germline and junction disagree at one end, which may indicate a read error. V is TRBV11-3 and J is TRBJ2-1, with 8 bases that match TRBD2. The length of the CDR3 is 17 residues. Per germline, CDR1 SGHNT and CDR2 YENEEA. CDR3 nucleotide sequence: TGTGCCAACAGCTTAGATCAACAAGCGGGAGTAGGTAATGAGCAGTTCTTC. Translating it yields CANSLDQQAGVGNEQFF.

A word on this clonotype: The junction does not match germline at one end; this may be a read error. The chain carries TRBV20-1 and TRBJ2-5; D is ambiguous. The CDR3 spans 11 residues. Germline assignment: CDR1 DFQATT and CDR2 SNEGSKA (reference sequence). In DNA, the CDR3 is TGCAGTGCTTGTAGCAAAGAGACGCAGTACTTC. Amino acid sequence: CSACSKETQYF.

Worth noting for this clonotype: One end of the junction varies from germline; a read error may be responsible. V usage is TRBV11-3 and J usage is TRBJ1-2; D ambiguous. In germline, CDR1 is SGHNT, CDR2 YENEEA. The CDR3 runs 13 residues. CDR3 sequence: CASSTSQDYVYTF. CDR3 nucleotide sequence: TGTGCCAGCAGCACCTCACAAGACTATGTCTACACCTTC.

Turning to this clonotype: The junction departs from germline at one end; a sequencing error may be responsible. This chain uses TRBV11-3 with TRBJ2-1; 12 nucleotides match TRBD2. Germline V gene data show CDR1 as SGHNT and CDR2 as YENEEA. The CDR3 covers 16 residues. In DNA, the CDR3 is TGTGCCAGCAGCTCCCTAGCGGGGGGGCCGGGGAATGAGCGGTCCTTC. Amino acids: CASSSLAGGPGNERSF.

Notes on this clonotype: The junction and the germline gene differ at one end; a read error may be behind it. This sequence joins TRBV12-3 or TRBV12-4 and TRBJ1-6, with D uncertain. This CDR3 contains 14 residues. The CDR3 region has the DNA TGTGCCTGCAGTCAACAAGGGATGGAGTCACCCCTCCACTTT. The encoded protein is CACSQQGMESPLHF.

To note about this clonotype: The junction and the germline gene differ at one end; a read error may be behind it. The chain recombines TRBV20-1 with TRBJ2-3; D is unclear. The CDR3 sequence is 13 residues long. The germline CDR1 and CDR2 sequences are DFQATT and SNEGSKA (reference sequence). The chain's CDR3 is CSARLDAGDMQYF. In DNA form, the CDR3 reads TGCAGTGCTAGGCTCGATGCCGGTGATATGCAGTATTTT.

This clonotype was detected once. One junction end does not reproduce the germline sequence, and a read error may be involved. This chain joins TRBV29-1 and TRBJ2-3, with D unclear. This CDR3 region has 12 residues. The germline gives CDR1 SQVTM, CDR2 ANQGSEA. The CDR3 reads CSVDRSTDTLYF. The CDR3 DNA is TGCAGCGTTGACAGGAGCACAGATACGCTGTATTTT.